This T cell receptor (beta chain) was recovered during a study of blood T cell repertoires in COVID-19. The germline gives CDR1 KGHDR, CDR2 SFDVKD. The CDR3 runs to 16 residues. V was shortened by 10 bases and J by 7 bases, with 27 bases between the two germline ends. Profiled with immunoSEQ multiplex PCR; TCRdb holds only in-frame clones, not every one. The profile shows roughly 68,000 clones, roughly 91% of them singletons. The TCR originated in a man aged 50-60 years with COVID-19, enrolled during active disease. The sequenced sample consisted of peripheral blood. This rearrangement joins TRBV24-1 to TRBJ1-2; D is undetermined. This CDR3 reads CATPLWRVPSKLGYTF. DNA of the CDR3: TGTGCCACGCCCCTTTGGAGGGTCCCCTCGAAGCTTGGCTACACCTTC.